The clone carrying this T cell receptor beta chain was found a few times. What it recognizes is unknown. These data come from a study of persistence of HIV-infected CD4 T cells. The wider study: A couple of participants gave one leukapheresis sample; others gave up to about 180 mL blood repeatedly.

An overlapping HIV-1 Gag peptide pool stimulated these cells at approximately 1 ug/peptide/mL. Responding CD4+ T cells were sorted by upregulation of both CD40 ligand and CD69. In germline, CDR1 is SGHTA, CDR2 FQGTGA. This CDR3 contains 13 residues. With 5 bases removed from V and 3 bases from J, the gap between germline ends came to 11 bases. Sequencing used immunoSEQ version 4 in survey mode. Assay: immunoSEQ multiplex PCR; the TCRdb copy retains only in-frame clones and omits some. The table records under 25,000 clones, 65% of them present only once. The V call is TRBV7-3, the J call TRBJ2-7, with TRBD1 as a possible D gene (5 bases). The source is an adult woman with HIV who was CMV-seropositive. The sample consisted of CD4+ T cells sorted from PBMCs after approximately 19-hour stimulation, taken from a patient who received antiretroviral therapy. In DNA form, the CDR3 reads TGTGCCAGCAGCATCACAAGGGGCTACGAGCAGTACTTC. It yields the protein CASSITRGYEQYF.